These 31 T cell receptor beta chains originate from one sample sequenced in a study of shared clonotypes between healthy human individuals. Naive CD8 populations comprised CD45RO-negative cells positively selected for CCR7, excluding terminally differentiated effector memory CD45RA+ cells. Here immunoSEQ multiplex PCR was the method, and the copy in TCRdb shows in-frame clones only, minus some. The sample consists of millions of clones, approximately 94% of them appearing once. The sequenced sample consisted of naive CD8+ T cells sorted from blood. The receptors stem from a man younger than 35 in good health.

CDR3 DNA: TGTGCCAGCAGCAAAGCGCAGGCAGGGGTGAACCAGCCCCAGCATTTT. Translated: CASSKAQAGVNQPQHF. The chain recombines TRBV21-1 with TRBJ1-5; TRBD1 is taken as the D call from the table, unchecked against the DNA. TRBV21-1 is a listed pseudogene. The CDR3 extends over 16 amino acids.

The rearrangement uses TRBV7-9 and TRBJ1-4, with a tentative D call TRBD1 (5 bases). The germline gives CDR1 SEHNR, CDR2 FQNEAQ (reference sequence). The length of the CDR3 is 16 residues. V shed 5 bases and J shed 6 bases, with 19 bases lying between them. The CDR3 region has the DNA TGTGCCAGCAGCCCCCGGCAGGGAGATGGGGATGAAAAACTGTTTTTT. Residues: CASSPRQGDGDEKLFF.

The chain uses TRBV10-3 and TRBJ1-2; D is unresolved. V dropped 7 bases and J dropped 6 bases, with 12 bases sitting between them. The CDR3 runs to 12 residues. Germline V gene lookup returns CDR1 ENHRY and CDR2 SYGVKD. The CDR3 protein is CAINNGRDGYTF. For the CDR3, the DNA is TGTGCCATCAATAACGGGAGAGATGGCTACACCTTC.

The chain links TRBV5-1 to TRBJ2-2; TRBD2 is a possible D gene (6 bases). This CDR3 has 17 residues. From germline, CDR1 is SGHRS and CDR2 YFSETQ. V was cut by 4 bases and J by 1 base, with 17 bases left in between. CDR3 sequence (DNA): TGCGCCAGCAGCCCTCGGTGGAGCGGGCAGAACACCGGGGAGCTGTTTTTT. Translation gives CASSPRWSGQNTGELFF.

The CDR3 sequence: CASSPMVEGNQPQHF. The CDR3 DNA is TGCGCCAGCAGCCCTATGGTGGAGGGGAATCAGCCCCAGCATTTT. The chain employs TRBV4-3 and TRBJ1-5, with D possibly TRBD1 on 5 matching bases. This CDR3 is 15 amino acids long. Trimming left V 4 bases short and J 4 bases short, with 14 bases between. The germline gives CDR1 LGHNA, CDR2 YSLEER.

The genes are TRBV30 and TRBJ1-2; D perhaps matches TRBD1 (6 bases). Looked up from germline, CDR1 is GTSNPN and CDR2 is SVGIG (reference sequence). The CDR3 consists of 14 residues. Trimming pared 3 bases from V and 5 bases from J, leaving 16 bases between. The CDR3 region is CAWSNREREYGYTF. In nucleotides, the CDR3 is TGTGCCTGGAGCAACAGGGAAAGGGAGTATGGCTACACCTTC.

J is TRBJ2-7 and V is TRBV5-4; D might be TRBD2 (5 bases). The CDR3 has 15 residues. V lost 6 bases and J 1 base, leaving 17 bases between the germline ends. CDR1 SGHNT and CDR2 YYREEE come from the germline V gene (reference sequence). The CDR3 spells CASTAGGGVSYEQYF. The DNA of the CDR3 is TGTGCCAGCACGGCGGGTGGTGGCGTGTCCTACGAGCAGTACTTC.

This sequence joins TRBV5-1 and TRBJ2-5, with D hard to call. The CDR3 spans 14 residues. Trimming took off 2 bases at V and 0 bases at J, with 8 bases between the two ends. Per germline, CDR1 SGHRS and CDR2 YFSETQ. This chain's CDR3 is CASSFDGYQETQYF. For the CDR3, the DNA is TGCGCCAGCAGCTTCGACGGGTACCAAGAGACCCAGTACTTC.

This rearrangement joins TRBV27 to TRBJ2-7, with a weak D call TRBD1 (5 bases). The CDR3 is 14 amino acids. Germline V gives CDR1 MNHEY, CDR2 SMNVEV (reference sequence). V was pared by 6 bases and J by 0 bases, with 12 bases between. For the CDR3, the DNA is TGTGCCAGCAGAGGGGCGGAGAGCTCCTACGAGCAGTACTTC. It translates to CASRGAESSYEQYF.

The chain recombines TRBV19 with TRBJ2-7, with unresolved D. Trimming stripped 7 bases from V and 0 bases from J, with 4 bases between. The CDR3 contains 11 residues. Germline V gives CDR1 LNHDA, CDR2 SQIVND (reference sequence). As DNA, the CDR3 is TGTGCCAGTACCGGCTCCTACGAGCAGTACTTC. Residues: CASTGSYEQYF.

The V call is TRBV11-2, the J call TRBJ2-5; D might be TRBD1 (6 bases). CDR3 size: 15 residues. The V gene lost 0 bases and the J gene lost 3 bases, with 11 bases spanning the gap. CDR1 and CDR2 (germline): SGHAT, FQNNGV. CDR3 protein: CASSLEWSGEETQYF. In DNA, the CDR3 is TGTGCCAGCAGCTTAGAGTGGTCAGGGGAAGAGACCCAGTACTTC.

This chain links TRBV10-2 with TRBJ2-7, with 11 bases matching TRBD2. The CDR3 has 15 residues. V was pared by 2 bases and J by 7 bases, with 7 bases of the junction left unmatched. Germline V gene sequence: CDR1 WSHSY, CDR2 SAAADI. Here the CDR3 reads CASSEPSGRSLEQYF. The CDR3 DNA sequence: TGCGCCAGCAGTGAGCCTAGCGGGAGGTCGCTTGAGCAGTACTTC.

The V and J genes are TRBV5-1 and TRBJ1-5, with no clear D. V dropped 3 bases and J dropped 6 bases, with 13 bases sitting between them. CDR1 and CDR2 from the germline V gene are SGHRS and YFSETQ. The CDR3 contains 14 residues. CDR3 region: CASSSGPLGQPQHF. CDR3 coding DNA: TGCGCCAGCAGCTCCGGGCCGCTTGGTCAGCCCCAGCATTTT.

The chain uses TRBV5-6 and TRBJ1-1, with D unresolved. Per the germline V gene, CDR1 is SGHDT and CDR2 is YYEEEE. The germline V and J ends were trimmed by 4 bases and 0 bases, with 13 bases remaining between them. The CDR3 extends over 15 amino acids. The CDR3: CASSGVGGLNTEAFF. CDR3 coding DNA: TGTGCCAGCAGCGGAGTAGGAGGGTTGAACACTGAAGCTTTCTTT.

Note on this clone: Other DNA sequences within the sample encode an identical CDR3. The V call is TRBV4-1, the J call TRBJ2-5; D is unclear. CDR1 and CDR2 from the germline V gene are MGHRA and YSYEKL. CDR3 length: 13 amino acids. With 4 bases removed from V and 5 bases from J, the gap between germline ends came to 11 bases. The CDR3 nucleotides are TGCGCCAGCAGCCTGGACCCGGAGGAGACCCAGTACTTC. Its translation is CASSLDPEETQYF.

The chain combines TRBV15 with TRBJ2-1, with 10 bases identical to TRBD2. In germline, CDR1 is LNHNV, CDR2 YYDKDF (reference sequence). V was pared by 3 bases and J by 3 bases, with 2 bases of the junction left unmatched. This CDR3 is 15 amino acids long. Written as DNA, the CDR3 is TGTGCCACCAGCAGCTCTAGCGGGGGCTACAATGAGCAGTTCTTC. Its protein is CATSSSSGGYNEQFF.

The chain carries TRBV7-8 and TRBJ2-1; unclear D gene. This CDR3 is built from 13 residues. The germline CDR1 and CDR2 sequences are SGHVS and FQNEAQ. The V end lost 1 base, the J end lost 9 bases, and 10 bases lay between the germline ends. CDR3 sequence (DNA): TGTGCCAGCAGCTTAGAAGGTAGCACTGAGCAGTTCTTC. Amino acid sequence: CASSLEGSTEQFF.

This chain joins TRBV6-1 and TRBJ2-5; 9 positions agree with TRBD2. Per germline, CDR1 MNHNS and CDR2 SASEGT. J was trimmed by 4 bases and V by 3 bases; bases with no gene match: 3. The CDR3 has 14 residues. The CDR3 loop is CASSEAGGLETQYF. The CDR3, as DNA: TGTGCCAGCAGTGAGGCGGGGGGGCTAGAGACCCAGTACTTC.

This chain joins TRBV4-1 and TRBJ1-6; no reliable D call. V was pared by 4 bases and J by 8 bases, with 15 bases between. Germline assignment: CDR1 MGHRA and CDR2 YSYEKL. The CDR3 loop spans 15 amino acids. The CDR3 spells CASSLGPILDSPLHF. The CDR3 coding sequence is TGCGCCAGCAGCCTTGGGCCCATATTGGATTCACCCCTCCACTTT.

The chain links TRBV14 to TRBJ1-1, with unresolved D. Germline V gene data show CDR1 as SGHDN and CDR2 as FVKESK. Trimming took off 1 base at V and 6 bases at J, with 15 bases between the two ends. The CDR3 totals 15 residues. CDR3 sequence reads: CASSQVRGLEAEAFF. Written as DNA, the CDR3 is TGTGCCAGCAGCCAAGTCCGCGGCTTGGAGGCTGAAGCTTTCTTT.

As regards this clone: Other DNA sequences in this sample translate to the same CDR3. Here the CDR3 reads CASSYGAGGYEQYF. The DNA of the CDR3 is TGTGCCAGCAGTTACGGGGCGGGAGGCTACGAGCAGTACTTC. This chain uses TRBV6-5 with TRBJ2-7, with 8 bases aligning to TRBD2. The CDR3 runs 14 residues. CDR1 is MNHEY, CDR2 SVGAGI, per germline. Trimming took 2 bases from V and 3 from J; bases not matched to a gene: 3.

The V and J genes are TRBV25-1 and TRBJ2-5; D may match TRBD1 or TRBD2 (5 bases each). Trimming stripped 5 bases from V and 0 bases from J, with 10 bases between. The germline CDR1 and CDR2 sequences are MGHDK and SYGVNS. This CDR3 spans 14 amino acids. The CDR3 spells CASSPVGDQETQYF. CDR3 DNA sequence: TGTGCCAGCAGTCCGGTGGGGGACCAAGAGACCCAGTACTTC. Complete variable domain (other parts from reference TRBV25-1 and TRBJ2-5): EADIYQTPRYLVIGTGKKITLECSQTMGHDKMYWYQQDPGMELHLIHYSYGVNSTEKGDLSSESTVSRIRTEHFPLTLESARPSHTSQYLCASSPVGDQETQYFGPGTRLLVL.

This clone was counted only a few times. This chain uses TRBV11-2 with TRBJ2-7; TRBD1 is a possible D gene (5 bases). V lost 3 bases to trimming and J lost 5 bases, with 14 bases between them. Germline V CDR1 and CDR2: SGHAT, FQNNGV. There are 14 residues in the CDR3. CDR3 protein: CASSFFFDRNEQYF. The CDR3, as DNA: TGTGCCAGCAGCTTCTTTTTTGACAGAAACGAGCAGTACTTC.

The V call is TRBV6-5, the J call TRBJ2-7; possibly TRBD1 or TRBD2 for D (5 bases each). Trimming pared 6 bases from V and 1 base from J, leaving 16 bases between. CDR1 is MNHEY, CDR2 SVGAGI, per germline. The CDR3 covers 15 residues. CDR3 sequence: CASSPGTSSSYEQYF. The CDR3 DNA is TGTGCCAGCAGCCCCGGGACCTCAAGTTCCTACGAGCAGTACTTC.

This clone showed up just once. The same CDR3 is also encoded by other DNA sequences in this sample. DNA for the CDR3: TGCGCCAGCAGCCAGGGACAGGGCCCAGATACGCAGTATTTT. This translates into CASSQGQGPDTQYF. This chain connects TRBV4-3 to TRBJ2-3, with 9 bases matching TRBD1. This CDR3 contains 14 residues. V was pared by 3 bases and J by 4 bases, with 2 bases of the junction left unmatched. Germline-derived CDR1 and CDR2 are LGHNA and YSLEER.

V gene TRBV6-6 combines with J gene TRBJ2-1; tentatively, D is TRBD2 (5 bases). The V gene lost 5 bases and the J gene lost 10 bases, with 9 bases spanning the gap. The germline gives CDR1 MNHNY, CDR2 SVGAGI (reference sequence). CDR3 size: 11 residues. This CDR3 reads CASSPIAEQFF. CDR3 nucleotide sequence: TGTGCCAGCAGTCCGATAGCGGAGCAGTTCTTC.

The gene calls are TRBV27 and TRBJ1-6, with D uncertain. Per the germline V gene, CDR1 is MNHEY and CDR2 is SMNVEV (reference sequence). The CDR3 spans 15 residues. V was shortened by 1 base and J by 5 bases, with 9 bases between the two germline ends. The CDR3 loop reads CASSLYGQNNSPLHF. In nucleotides, the CDR3 is TGTGCCAGCAGTTTATACGGTCAGAATAATTCACCCCTCCACTTT.

The chain carries TRBV4-2 and TRBJ2-3; D is possibly TRBD2 (6 bases). V dropped 0 bases and J dropped 0 bases, with 19 bases sitting between them. The germline V gene has CDR1 LGHNA and CDR2 YNFKEQ. The length of the CDR3 is 19 residues. The CDR3 DNA is TGTGCCAGCAGCCAAGATGTGGGCGAGGGACTCCTAAGCACAGATACGCAGTATTTT. Amino acids: CASSQDVGEGLLSTDTQYF.

The count of this clone is one. The gene calls are TRBV16 and TRBJ1-3; D gene uncertain. V dropped 3 bases and J dropped 0 bases, with 9 bases sitting between them. From germline, CDR1 is KGHSY and CDR2 FQNENV. This CDR3 has 15 residues. The CDR3 spells CASSQSDASGNTIYF. Here the CDR3 DNA reads TGTGCCAGCAGCCAGTCGGACGCCTCTGGAAACACCATATATTTT.

The chain links TRBV10-1 to TRBJ2-1; a weak D match, TRBD2 (5 bases). Between the trimmed V and J ends, which lost 3 bases and 4 bases, there was a span of 16 bases. Germline CDR1 reads WNHNN; CDR2 reads SYGVQD (reference sequence). The CDR3 is 16 residues long. As DNA, the CDR3 is TGCGCCAGCAGTGATGCGCGGGTGGGTCTTTACAATGAGCAGTTCTTC. This translates into CASSDARVGLYNEQFF.

This clone occurred once. This rearrangement joins TRBV12-5 to TRBJ2-1, with 8 nucleotides matching TRBD2. V shed 4 bases and J 7 bases; nucleotides not matched to a gene: 3. Germline V gene lookup returns CDR1 LGHNT and CDR2 FRNRAP. The CDR3 is 13 residues long. Here the CDR3 DNA reads TGTGCTAGTGGTTCCGGGACTAGGAATGAGCAGTTCTTC. It encodes CASGSGTRNEQFF.